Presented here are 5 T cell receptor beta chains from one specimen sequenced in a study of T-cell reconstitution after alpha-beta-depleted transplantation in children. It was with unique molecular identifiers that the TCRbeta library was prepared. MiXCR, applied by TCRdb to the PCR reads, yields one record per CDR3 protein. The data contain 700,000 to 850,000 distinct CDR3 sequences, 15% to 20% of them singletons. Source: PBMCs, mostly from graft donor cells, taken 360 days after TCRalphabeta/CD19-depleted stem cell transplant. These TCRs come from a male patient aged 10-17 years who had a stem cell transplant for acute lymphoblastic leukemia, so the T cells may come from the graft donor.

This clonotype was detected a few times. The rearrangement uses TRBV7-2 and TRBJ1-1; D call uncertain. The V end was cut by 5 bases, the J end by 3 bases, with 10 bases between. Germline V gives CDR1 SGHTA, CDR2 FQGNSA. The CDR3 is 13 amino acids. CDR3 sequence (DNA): TGTGCCAGCAGCCATTTACGACACACTGAAGCTTTCTTT. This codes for CASSHLRHTEAFF. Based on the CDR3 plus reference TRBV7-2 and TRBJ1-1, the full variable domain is GAGVSQSPSNKVTEKGKDVELRCDPISGHTALYWYRQSLGQGLEFLIYFQGNSAPDKSGLPSDRFSAERTGGSVSTLTIQRTQQEDSAVYLCASSHLRHTEAFFGQGTRLTVV.

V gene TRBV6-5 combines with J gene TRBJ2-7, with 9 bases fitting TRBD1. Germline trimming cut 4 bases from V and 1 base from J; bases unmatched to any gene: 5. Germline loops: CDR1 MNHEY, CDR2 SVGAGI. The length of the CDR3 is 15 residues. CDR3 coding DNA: TGTGCCAGCAGTTCACAGGGGGCGAATTCCTACGAGCAGTACTTC. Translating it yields CASSSQGANSYEQYF.

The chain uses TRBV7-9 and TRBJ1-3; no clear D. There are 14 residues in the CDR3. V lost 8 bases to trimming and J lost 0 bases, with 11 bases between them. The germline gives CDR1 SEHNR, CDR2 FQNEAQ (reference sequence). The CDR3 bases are TGTGCCAGCGGCGTGCTGGGCTCTGGAAACACCATATATTTT. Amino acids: CASGVLGSGNTIYF.

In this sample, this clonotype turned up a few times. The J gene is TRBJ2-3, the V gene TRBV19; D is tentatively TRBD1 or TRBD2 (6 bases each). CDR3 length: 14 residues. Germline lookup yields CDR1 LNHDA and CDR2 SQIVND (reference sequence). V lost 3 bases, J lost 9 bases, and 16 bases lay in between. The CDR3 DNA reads TGTGCCAGTAGTATTGCGGGGTCCCAGGGGACGCAGTATTTT. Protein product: CASSIAGSQGTQYF.

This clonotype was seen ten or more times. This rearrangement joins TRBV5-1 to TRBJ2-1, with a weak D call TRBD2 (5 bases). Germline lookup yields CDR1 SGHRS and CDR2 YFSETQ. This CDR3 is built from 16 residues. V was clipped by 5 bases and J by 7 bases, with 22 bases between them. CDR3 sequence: CASSLLHLWGDNEQFF. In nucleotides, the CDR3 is TGCGCCAGCAGTCTCTTACATCTTTGGGGAGATAATGAGCAGTTCTTC.